These 14 T cell receptor beta chains came from one sample sequenced in a study of blood T cells in healthy people across ages. With a J-beta primer mix and a sample-barcoded 5' primer, a second PCR ran roughly 6 to 12 cycles. TCRdb independently ran MiXCR on the 5' RACE reads; one entry per CDR3 protein. The profile covers 1.5 million to 2 million distinct CDR3 sequences, with roughly 49% appearing a single time and approximately 2% taken by the ten largest. Sequenced: blood. Source of these receptors: a woman aged 40 to 50 in good health.

V gene TRBV6-2 or TRBV6-3 combines with J gene TRBJ1-1; D is undetermined. Trimming shortened V by 2 bases and J by 6 bases, and 7 bases separated the two germline ends. CDR3 size: 12 residues. Germline V gene sequence: CDR1 MNHEY, CDR2 SVGEGT. Here the CDR3 reads CASSYGRAEAFF. DNA for the CDR3: TGTGCCAGCAGTTACGGGAGGGCTGAAGCTTTCTTT.

This clonotype was seen many times. This chain connects TRBV29-1 to TRBJ1-4, with D possibly matching TRBD1 (5 bases). Trimming left V 4 bases short and J 8 bases short, with 11 bases between. Germline V gene sequence: CDR1 SQVTM, CDR2 ANQGSEA. The CDR3 contains 12 residues. DNA of the CDR3: TGCAGCGTTGCGGGGGTCGGCGAAAAACTGTTTTTT. It specifies CSVAGVGEKLFF.

This clonotype was observed a few times. This chain uses TRBV4-1 with TRBJ2-3; either TRBD1 or TRBD2 may supply D (5 bases each). Trimming removed 4 bases at V and 3 bases at J, with 14 bases between. The CDR3 totals 15 residues. CDR1 and CDR2 from the germline V gene are MGHRA and YSYEKL. CDR3 bases: TGCGCCAGCAGCCCGCGAGGGGAATGGACAGATACGCAGTATTTT. It specifies CASSPRGEWTDTQYF.

The CDR3 DNA follows: TGCGCCAGCAGCTTGGAGGTGAATCAGCCCCAGCATTTT. Its protein is CASSLEVNQPQHF. The genes are TRBV5-1 and TRBJ1-5, with D hard to call. Per the germline V gene, CDR1 is SGHRS and CDR2 is YFSETQ. V lost 0 bases and J 4 bases, leaving 5 bases between the germline ends. This CDR3 has 13 residues.

The chain joins TRBV28 to TRBJ1-1; D gene unclear. Looked up from germline, CDR1 is MDHEN and CDR2 is SYDVKM. CDR3 length equals 15 residues. The V end was cut by 0 bases, the J end by 6 bases, with 14 bases between. CDR3 sequence (DNA): TGTGCCAGCAGTTTATGGACGCAAGGGTCCTCTGAAGCTTTCTTT. This encodes CASSLWTQGSSEAFF. Variable domain in full (rest from reference TRBV28 and TRBJ1-1): DVKVTQSSRYLVKRTGEKVFLECVQDMDHENMFWYRQDPGLGLRLIYFSYDVKMKEKGDIPEGYSVSREKKERFSLILESASTNQTSMYLCASSLWTQGSSEAFFGQGTRLTVV.

The V call is TRBV9, the J call TRBJ2-1; weak D call: TRBD1 (5 bases). The V gene's germline CDR1 is SGDLS and CDR2 YYNGEE. The CDR3 extends over 17 amino acids. Between the trimmed V and J ends, which lost 0 bases and 0 bases, there was a span of 13 bases. The CDR3 protein is CASSVEGIPSSYNEQFF. The DNA for the CDR3 is TGTGCCAGCAGCGTAGAGGGGATACCTTCCTCCTACAATGAGCAGTTCTTC.

The CDR3 spells CASSEPQGQETYEQYF. CDR3 in DNA: TGTGCCAGCAGTGAACCTCAGGGACAGGAGACCTACGAGCAGTACTTC. V gene TRBV6-1 combines with J gene TRBJ2-7, with 8 bases lining up with TRBD1. CDR3 length: 16 amino acids. CDR1 is MNHNS, CDR2 SASEGT, per germline. With V trimmed by 2 bases and J by 2 bases, 8 bases remained unmatched.

Comments on this clonotype: The junction departs from the called germline gene at one end, perhaps through a read error. The chain uses TRBV11-2 and TRBJ2-5, with TRBD2 matching over 8 bases. Germline V gene sequence: CDR1 SGHAT, CDR2 FQNNGV. The CDR3 length is 17 residues. CDR3 loop: CASSLDRAGAIQETLYF. In nucleotides, the CDR3 is TGTGCCAGCAGCTTAGATCGAGCGGGGGCAATTCAAGAGACCCTGTACTTC. The whole variable domain, remainder taken from reference TRBV11-2 and TRBJ2-5, is EAGVAQSPRYKIIEKRQSVAFWCNPISGHATLYWYQQILGQGPKLLIQFQNNGVVDDSQLPKDRFSAERLKGVDSTLKIQPAKLEDSAVYLCASSLDRAGAIQETLYFGPGTRLLVL.

In its sample, this clonotype was seen many times. This chain connects TRBV7-9 to TRBJ2-5; D not certain. V lost 5 bases and J lost 4, with 2 bases in between. This CDR3 has 10 residues. CDR1 SEHNR and CDR2 FQNEAQ come from the germline V gene (reference sequence). The CDR3 protein is CASSTETQYF. The CDR3 nucleotides are TGTGCCAGCAGCACAGAGACCCAGTACTTC.

The CDR3 region has the DNA TGTGCCAGCAGCCCGGGAGCGTCGGTGAACTATGGCTACACCTTC. Translated, it gives CASSPGASVNYGYTF. The rearrangement uses TRBV13 and TRBJ1-2; the D is unclear. Germline V gene lookup returns CDR1 PRHDT and CDR2 FYEKMQ (reference sequence). V shed 5 bases and J shed 2 bases, with 15 bases lying between them. The CDR3 covers 15 residues.

The CDR3 region has the DNA TGTGCCAGCAGCCTAGGACAGTCTATGGATACGCAGTATTTT. It translates to CASSLGQSMDTQYF. V is TRBV5-8 and J is TRBJ2-3; TRBD1 is a possible D gene (6 bases). From germline, CDR1 is SGHTS and CDR2 YDEGEE. There are 14 residues in the CDR3. V was clipped by 4 bases and J by 6 bases, with 15 bases between them.

The chain links TRBV20-1 to TRBJ1-5, with 7 bases identical to TRBD1. The CDR3 has 18 residues. V shed 2 bases and J 0 bases; nucleotides not matched to a gene: 13. The germline V gene has CDR1 DFQATT and CDR2 SNEGSKA (reference sequence). The CDR3 here is CSARSIVQGGYSNQPQHF. In nucleotides, the CDR3 is TGCAGTGCTAGATCGATCGTTCAGGGGGGCTATAGCAATCAGCCCCAGCATTTT.

With regard to this clonotype: The junction departs from germline at one end; a sequencing error may be responsible. The V call is TRBV27, the J call TRBJ2-7; D might be TRBD2 (6 bases). In germline, CDR1 is MNHEY, CDR2 SMNVEV (reference sequence). This CDR3 spans 14 amino acids. The CDR3 bases are TGTGTCAGCGCTAGGGCGGGGAGCTCCTACGAGCAGTACTTC. This translates into CVSARAGSSYEQYF.

This clonotype was counted only a few times. V is TRBV20-1 and J is TRBJ2-5, with D perhaps matching TRBD1 or TRBD2 (5 bases each). V was cut by 6 bases and J by 1 base, with 18 bases left in between. Germline loops: CDR1 DFQATT, CDR2 SNEGSKA (reference sequence). The CDR3 covers 15 residues. The CDR3 coding sequence is TGCAGTGCCCCCCCGGTGGGGACCCTCCAAGAGACCCAGTACTTC. It translates to CSAPPVGTLQETQYF.